Presented here are 13 T cell receptor beta chains from one specimen sequenced in a study of T cell repertoires in ileal Crohn's disease. Sequencing used immunoSEQ multiplex PCR; TCRdb keeps in-frame clones, though not all of them. The sample lists approximately 16,000 clones; 92% were seen once. The time point is: inflamed ileum from the surgical specimen. Sequenced material: ileal tissue. The receptors come from an adult with Crohn's disease.

The chain recombines TRBV6-5 with TRBJ2-7, with 7 positions matching TRBD1. V lost 6 bases and J lost 3; bases outside the gene matches: 11. CDR1 is MNHEY and CDR2 is SVGAGI in the germline V gene. The CDR3 sequence is 15 residues long. This CDR3 is CASSSTGELIYEQYF. The CDR3 coding sequence is TGTGCCAGCAGCTCCACAGGGGAGCTAATCTACGAGCAGTACTTC.

The chain carries TRBV2 and TRBJ2-5; TRBD2 agrees at 9 bases. Per the germline V gene, CDR1 is SNHLY and CDR2 is FYNNEI. The CDR3 loop spans 14 amino acids. With V trimmed by 7 bases and J by 2 bases, 5 bases remained unmatched. Here the CDR3 reads CASKGGGEQETQYF. The CDR3 nucleotides read TGTGCCAGCAAAGGCGGGGGGGAACAAGAGACCCAGTACTTC. Together with reference TRBV2 and TRBJ2-5, the CDR3 gives the full variable domain: EPEVTQTPSHQVTQMGQEVILRCVPISNHLYFYWYRQILGQKVEFLVSFYNNEISEKSEIFDDQFSVERPDGSNFTLKIRSTKLEDSAMYFCASKGGGEQETQYFGPGTRLLVL.

The chain has TRBV5-1 and TRBJ2-3; perhaps TRBD1 as D (6 bases). The V end was cut by 4 bases, the J end by 6 bases, with 12 bases between. Per germline, CDR1 SGHRS and CDR2 YFSETQ. This CDR3 is built from 13 residues. As DNA, the CDR3 is TGCGCCAGCAGCCCGGAAAGGGGGGATACGCAGTATTTT. Its translation: CASSPERGDTQYF.

The rearrangement uses TRBV5-1 and TRBJ1-1; D ambiguous. Trimming took off 6 bases at V and 0 bases at J, with 12 bases between the two ends. The CDR3 length is 14 residues. Germline values: CDR1 SGHRS, CDR2 YFSETQ. The CDR3: CASTPGELNTEAFF. CDR3 bases: TGCGCCAGCACCCCCGGGGAGCTGAACACTGAAGCTTTCTTT.

The chain carries TRBV7-3 and TRBJ2-1; 8 bases match TRBD2. Germline V gene lookup returns CDR1 SGHTA and CDR2 FQGTGA. The CDR3 is 18 amino acids. With 8 bases clipped from V and 2 bases from J, the junction kept 17 bases outside the gene matches. This CDR3 is CASAQAPAGASTYNEQFF. The CDR3 region has the DNA TGTGCCAGCGCCCAGGCCCCAGCGGGGGCCTCTACCTACAATGAGCAGTTCTTC.

The gene calls are TRBV5-1 and TRBJ2-3; perhaps TRBD1 as D (6 bases). The CDR3 is made up of 14 amino acids. The ends were cut back, 0 bases at V and 2 bases at J, with 7 bases in the middle. Looked up from germline, CDR1 is SGHRS and CDR2 is YFSETQ. This CDR3 is CASSLDRVTDTQYF. The CDR3 DNA reads TGCGCCAGCAGCTTGGACAGGGTCACAGATACGCAGTATTTT.

Only a few counts were recorded for this clone. The chain has TRBV5-4 and TRBJ2-5, with D unclear. The CDR3 sequence is 13 residues long. From germline, CDR1 is SGHNT and CDR2 YYREEE (reference sequence). V shed 1 base and J shed 0 bases, with 4 bases lying between them. CDR3 loop: CASSLRDQETQYF. In DNA form, the CDR3 reads TGTGCCAGCAGCTTGAGGGACCAAGAGACCCAGTACTTC.

This chain links TRBV5-1 with TRBJ1-2, with 10 bases identical to TRBD1. The V gene end was trimmed by 4 bases and the J gene end by 4 bases; junction bases not matched to a gene: 16. There are 18 residues in the CDR3. CDR1 and CDR2 from the germline V gene are SGHRS and YFSETQ. The CDR3 region has the DNA TGCGCCAGCAGCAGCCGACCCCTGGACAGGGGGGGAGGCTATGGCTACACCTTC. As protein: CASSSRPLDRGGGYGYTF. The full variable domain, in which reference TRBV5-1 and TRBJ1-2 provide the parts outside the CDR3, is KAGVTQTPRYLIKTRGQQVTLSCSPISGHRSVSWYQQTPGQGLQFLFEYFSETQRNKGNFPGRFSGRQFSNSRSEMNVSTLELGDSALYLCASSSRPLDRGGGYGYTFGSGTRLTVV.

This chain links TRBV10-3 with TRBJ2-7; TRBD2 matches at 8 bases. CDR1 and CDR2 (germline): ENHRY, SYGVKD. After removal of 7 bases from V and 4 bases from J, the junction contained 9 bases not matched to a gene. This CDR3 has 14 residues. CDR3 in DNA: TGTGCCATCACTGCGGGACTAGGGAAATACGAGCAGTACTTC. Its translation: CAITAGLGKYEQYF.

V and J are TRBV15 and TRBJ2-2; D is possibly TRBD1 or TRBD2 (6 bases each). CDR3 length: 14 amino acids. The V gene's germline CDR1 is LNHNV and CDR2 YYDKDF (reference sequence). V was shortened by 0 bases and J by 6 bases, with 8 bases between the two germline ends. CDR3 loop: CATSRDRGAGELFF. The DNA of the CDR3 is TGTGCCACCAGCAGAGATAGGGGGGCCGGGGAGCTGTTTTTT.

This clone has just a few counts. The chain uses TRBV15 and TRBJ2-2, with a possible D match to TRBD1 (6 bases). V lost 6 bases and J lost 9, with 17 bases in between. CDR1 is LNHNV and CDR2 is YYDKDF in the germline V gene (reference sequence). The CDR3 spans 14 residues. CDR3 sequence (DNA): TGTGCCACCAGTTCGGACAGTCCTCCCCGGGAGCTGTTTTTT. Residues: CATSSDSPPRELFF.

The chain is built from TRBV6-7 and TRBJ1-4; D is perhaps TRBD1 (6 bases). TRBV6-7 is marked as an open reading frame, function uncertain. The CDR3 is made up of 15 amino acids. Trimming stripped 2 bases from V and 8 bases from J, with 15 bases between. CDR3 loop: CASSYNWPGAEKLFF. In nucleotides, the CDR3 is TGTGCCAGCAGTTACAATTGGCCAGGGGCGGAAAAACTGTTTTTT.

This rearrangement joins TRBV5-6 to TRBJ1-5; tentative D call: TRBD1 (5 bases). The germline gives CDR1 SGHDT, CDR2 YYEEEE. V shed 2 bases and J shed 0 bases, with 12 bases lying between them. The CDR3 extends over 16 amino acids. The CDR3 nucleotides read TGTGCCAGCAGCTTCTGGGACGGGCTTAGCAATCAGCCCCAGCATTTT. It encodes CASSFWDGLSNQPQHF.